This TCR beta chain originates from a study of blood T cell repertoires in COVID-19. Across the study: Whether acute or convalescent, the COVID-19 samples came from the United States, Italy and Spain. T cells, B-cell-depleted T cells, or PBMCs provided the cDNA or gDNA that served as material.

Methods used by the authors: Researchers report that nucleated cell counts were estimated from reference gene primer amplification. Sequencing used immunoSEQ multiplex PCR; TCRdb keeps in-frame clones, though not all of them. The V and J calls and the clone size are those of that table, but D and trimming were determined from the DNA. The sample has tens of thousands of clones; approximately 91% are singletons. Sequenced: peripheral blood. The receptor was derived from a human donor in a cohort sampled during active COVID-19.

CDR3 residues: CASTPTGGGNYGYTF. CDR3 in DNA: TGTGCCAGCACTCCGACAGGGGGCGGAAACTATGGCTACACCTTC. The chain links TRBV28 to TRBJ1-2; 10 nucleotides line up with TRBD1. CDR3 length: 15 residues. Germline assignment: CDR1 MDHEN and CDR2 SYDVKM. V was pared by 7 bases and J by 2 bases, with 7 bases of the junction left unmatched.